This is a list of T cell receptor beta chains from one sample in a study of blood T cell repertoires in COVID-19. Sequenced by immunoSEQ multiplex PCR; TCRdb stores in-frame clones only, minus some. The sample records some 65,000 clones, more than 75% being singletons. Sequencing input: peripheral blood. The source of these receptors is a man between 60 and 75 years old with acute or convalescent COVID-19. CDR3s include the opening cysteine and the closing phenylalanine or tryptophan. The D gene is left open where the match is weak. Rows may omit the clone size; those that give it use once, few, many or a size class.

>TRBJ1-5|.|TRBV7-9|TRBD1
CASSKSTGVGNQPQHF
TGTGCCAGCAGCAAATCGACAGGGGTGGGCAATCAGCCCCAGCATTTT
>TRBJ1-5|.|TRBV4-1|.
CASSQGRVGQPQHF
TGCGCCAGCAGCCAAGGGAGGGTAGGTCAGCCCCAGCATTTT
>TRBJ2-2|.|TRBV2|TRBD2
CASSGLAGGPSAGELFF
TGTGCCAGCAGTGGACTAGCGGGGGGGCCTTCGGCCGGGGAGCTGTTTTTT
>TRBJ2-1|.|TRBV5-1|TRBD2
CASGLAGNEQFF
TGCGCCAGCGGACTAGCGGGGAATGAGCAGTTCTTC
>TRBJ1-1|.|TRBV7-9|TRBD1
CASSSTGVYTEAFF
TGTGCCAGCAGCTCAACAGGGGTTTACACTGAAGCTTTCTTT
>TRBJ2-7|once|TRBV4-1|.
CASSHRNEQYF
TGCGCCAGCAGCCACAGGAACGAGCAGTACTTC
>TRBJ2-1|.|TRBV27|TRBD2
CASSTPGLAGYNEQFF
TGTGCCAGCAGCACTCCGGGACTAGCGGGTTACAATGAGCAGTTCTTC
>TRBJ1-1|few|TRBV15|.
CATSRGSSTDEAFF
TGTGCCACCAGCAGAGGTTCTTCCACAGATGAAGCTTTCTTT
>TRBJ2-2|.|TRBV7-6|.
CASSADPGANTGELFF
TGTGCCAGCAGCGCAGATCCGGGAGCCAACACCGGGGAGCTGTTTTTT
>TRBJ1-2|.|TRBV6-5|TRBD1
CASSRQGSGYTF
TGTGCCAGCAGTAGACAGGGGAGCGGCTACACCTTC
>TRBJ2-3|.|TRBV30|TRBD2
CAWSEGTSGGTDTQYF
TGTGCCTGGAGTGAAGGGACTAGCGGGGGTACAGATACGCAGTATTTT
>TRBJ1-6|.|TRBV7-9|.
CASSLATSSQGFNNSPLHF
TGTGCCAGCAGCTTAGCCACCTCATCTCAGGGTTTTAATAATTCACCCCTCCACTTT
>TRBJ2-7|.|TRBV5-4|TRBD1
CASSFQQGSGYEQYF
TGTGCCAGCAGCTTTCAACAGGGGTCAGGATACGAGCAGTACTTC
>TRBJ1-2|.|TRBV5-1|.
CASSFAGDYGYTF
TGCGCCAGCAGCTTCGCCGGGGACTATGGCTACACCTTC
>TRBJ2-1|few|TRBV4-1|.
CASSLSYNEQFF
TGCGCCAGCAGCTTGTCGTACAATGAGCAGTTCTTC
>TRBJ1-6|.|TRBV6-5|TRBD1
CASSYSQGSRSPLHF
TGTGCCAGCAGTTACTCACAGGGGTCCCGTTCACCCCTCCACTTT
>TRBJ2-7|.|TRBV2|.
CASSDSSYEQYF
TGTGCCAGCAGTGACAGCTCCTACGAGCAGTACTTC
>TRBJ1-2|.|TRBV4-2|.
CASSQDEGGHYGYTF
TGTGCCAGCAGCCAAGATGAGGGGGGGCACTATGGCTACACCTTC
>TRBJ1-2|.|TRBV6-5|TRBD1
CASRQGVYGYTF
TGTGCCAGCAGGCAGGGGGTTTATGGCTACACCTTC
>TRBJ1-4|once|TRBV3-1/TRBV3-2|.
CASSQWTVNEKLFF
TGTGCCAGCAGCCAGTGGACAGTTAATGAAAAACTGTTTTTT
>TRBJ2-2|.|TRBV7-6|TRBD1
CASSLLGTGGINTGELFF
TGTGCCAGCAGCTTATTGGGGACAGGGGGCATCAACACCGGGGAGCTGTTTTTT
>TRBJ2-3|.|TRBV10-3|.
CAISEFLLGATSTDTQYF
TGTGCCATCAGTGAGTTTCTTTTGGGCGCCACTAGCACAGATACGCAGTATTTT
>TRBJ2-2|.|TRBV7-9|TRBD1
CASSLPQGARNTGELFF
TGTGCCAGCAGCTTACCACAGGGGGCCAGGAACACCGGGGAGCTGTTTTTT
>TRBJ2-4|.|TRBV7-9|.
CASSSVVLAKNIQYF
TGTGCCAGCAGCTCAGTTGTTCTAGCCAAAAACATTCAGTACTTC
>TRBJ2-7|once|TRBV14|.
CASSQGRTLLFDEQYF
TGTGCCAGCAGCCAAGGAAGGACACTACTCTTCGACGAGCAGTACTTC
>TRBJ1-4|.|TRBV11-2|.
CASSRIRGTNEKLFF
TGTGCCAGCAGCCGAATCAGGGGAACTAATGAAAAACTGTTTTTT
>TRBJ1-4|.|TRBV19|.
CASSIVRSSGEKLFF
TGTGCCAGTAGTATAGTCCGGTCCTCCGGGGAAAAACTGTTTTTT
>TRBJ1-6|once|TRBV6-1|.
CASSEDYYSPLHF
TGTGCCAGCAGTGAAGACTATTATTCACCCCTCCACTTT
>TRBJ1-6|.|TRBV2|.
CASSEARQNSPLHF
TGTGCCAGCAGTGAAGCGCGGCAGAATTCACCCCTCCACTTT
>TRBJ1-4|once|TRBV18|.
CASSPTLSGANEKLFF
TGTGCCAGCTCACCAACGCTCTCGGGGGCTAATGAAAAACTGTTTTTT
>TRBJ2-1|few|TRBV2|TRBD2
CASSEKRGAYNEQFF
TGTGCCAGCAGTGAAAAGCGGGGGGCCTACAATGAGCAGTTCTTC
>TRBJ1-2|.|TRBV5-1|.
CASSFPDSRSNYGYTF
TGCGCCAGCAGCTTTCCGGACAGCCGATCTAACTATGGCTACACCTTC
>TRBJ1-1|.|TRBV7-9|.
CASSLMMRATFF
TGTGCCAGCAGCTTAATGATGCGGGCCACTTTCTTT
>TRBJ2-7|.|TRBV18|.
CASSPIHSSYEQYF
TGTGCCAGCTCACCAATCCACAGCTCCTACGAGCAGTACTTC
>TRBJ1-3|.|TRBV7-2|.
CASSLAVASSGNTIYF
TGTGCCAGCAGCTTAGCGGTAGCCAGCTCTGGAAACACCATATATTTT
>TRBJ1-1|.|TRBV5-1|TRBD1
CASSFNTGVPNTEAFF
TGCGCCAGCAGCTTCAACACAGGGGTTCCAAACACTGAAGCTTTCTTT
>TRBJ2-2|once|TRBV3-1/TRBV3-2|TRBD2
CASSRAGWDTGELFF
TGTGCCAGCAGCCGAGCGGGGTGGGACACCGGGGAGCTGTTTTTT
>TRBJ2-5|.|TRBV7-9|.
CASRPSPGQETQYF
TGTGCCAGCAGACCTAGTCCCGGCCAAGAGACCCAGTACTTC
>TRBJ1-4|few|TRBV5-1|TRBD1
CASGYSGQGGEKLFF
TGCGCCAGCGGCTACTCGGGACAGGGTGGTGAAAAACTGTTTTTT
>TRBJ2-1|.|TRBV18|.
CASSPIADSRQFF
TGTGCCAGCTCACCGATAGCCGACAGCAGGCAGTTCTTC